These T cell receptor beta chains were read from a single sample in a study of blood T cell repertoires in COVID-19. Repertoires were generated with immunoSEQ multiplex PCR, while TCRdb's copy carries only in-frame clones and drops some. The table lists 300,000 to 400,000 clones, roughly 90% of them singletons, with about 2.9% in the top ten. Material for sequencing was peripheral blood. The receptors shown here come from a woman aged 25 to 39 with COVID-19, enrolled during active disease. Each CDR3 is given with its conserved first and last residue. Fields, in order: CDR3 length, V gene, D gene, clone size, J gene, CDR3 DNA, CDR3 protein. The D gene is left open where the match is weak. Only some rows state a clone size, as once, few, many or a class for expanded clones.

len: 15; v_gene: TRBV11-2; d_gene: NA; abundance: NA; j_gene: TRBJ2-7; CDR3nt: TGTGCCAGCAGCCGTGGGGGGGACACGACCTACGAGCAGTACTTC; CDR3aa: CASSRGGDTTYEQYF
len: 17; v_gene: TRBV24-1; d_gene: TRBD2; abundance: NA; j_gene: TRBJ2-3; CDR3nt: TGTGCCACCAGTGATCCCGCCCCGGGACTACCCACAGATACGCAGTATTTT; CDR3aa: CATSDPAPGLPTDTQYF
len: 14; v_gene: TRBV18; d_gene: NA; abundance: few; j_gene: TRBJ2-5; CDR3nt: TGTGCCAGCTCACAGGGCGGGGGCCGAGAGACCCAGTACTTC; CDR3aa: CASSQGGGRETQYF
len: 14; v_gene: TRBV6-5; d_gene: TRBD1; abundance: once; j_gene: TRBJ2-1; CDR3nt: TGTGCCAGCAAGAACAGGGGGCTTAGGGATGAGCAGTTCTTC; CDR3aa: CASKNRGLRDEQFF
len: 13; v_gene: TRBV29-1; d_gene: NA; abundance: NA; j_gene: TRBJ2-7; CDR3nt: TGCAGCGTTGATTCACTAAGCTCCTACGAGCAGTACTTC; CDR3aa: CSVDSLSSYEQYF
len: 18; v_gene: TRBV21-1; d_gene: NA; abundance: few; j_gene: TRBJ1-1; CDR3nt: TGTGCCAGCAGCAAACCTGTTCGTGATGCAAAACAGAACACTGAAGCTTTCTTT; CDR3aa: CASSKPVRDAKQNTEAFF
len: 14; v_gene: TRBV6-2/TRBV6-3; d_gene: NA; abundance: NA; j_gene: TRBJ2-1; CDR3nt: TGTGCCAGCAGTCAGACGGGGGTCCGCAATGAGCAGTTCTTC; CDR3aa: CASSQTGVRNEQFF
len: 15; v_gene: TRBV7-2; d_gene: NA; abundance: NA; j_gene: TRBJ2-1; CDR3nt: TGTGCCAGCAGCTCCCGGGACTCCTCCTACAATGAGCAGTTCTTC; CDR3aa: CASSSRDSSYNEQFF
len: 20; v_gene: TRBV9; d_gene: NA; abundance: once; j_gene: TRBJ2-1; CDR3nt: TGTGCCAGCAGCCCTCGTTCTTGGGCGGGCGGCCGACCCACTTACAATGAGCAGTTCTTC; CDR3aa: CASSPRSWAGGRPTYNEQFF
len: 14; v_gene: TRBV19; d_gene: NA; abundance: once; j_gene: TRBJ1-3; CDR3nt: TGTGCCAGTACCATTCGGGAAACTCCGAACACCATATATTTT; CDR3aa: CASTIRETPNTIYF
len: 11; v_gene: TRBV11-2; d_gene: NA; abundance: NA; j_gene: TRBJ1-1; CDR3nt: TGTGCCAGCAGCTTGGGACTCAAAGCTTTCTTT; CDR3aa: CASSLGLKAFF
len: 14; v_gene: TRBV28; d_gene: NA; abundance: few; j_gene: TRBJ1-5; CDR3nt: TGTGCCAGCAGTTTATTTTTAAGCAATCAGCCCCAGCATTTT; CDR3aa: CASSLFLSNQPQHF
len: 14; v_gene: TRBV12-2; d_gene: NA; abundance: once; j_gene: TRBJ2-5; CDR3nt: TGTGCAAGTCGCTTAGCCGCGGGGTGGGAGACCCAGTACTTC; CDR3aa: CASRLAAGWETQYF
len: 15; v_gene: TRBV18; d_gene: TRBD1; abundance: NA; j_gene: TRBJ2-5; CDR3nt: TGTGCCAGCTCACAGGAGACAGGGGGCGGTGAGACCCAGTACTTC; CDR3aa: CASSQETGGGETQYF
len: 14; v_gene: TRBV6-2/TRBV6-3; d_gene: NA; abundance: NA; j_gene: TRBJ2-7; CDR3nt: TGTGCCAGCAGTAGGGGGGGGCCGGTGAACGAGCAGTACTTC; CDR3aa: CASSRGGPVNEQYF
len: 12; v_gene: TRBV6-6; d_gene: NA; abundance: many; j_gene: TRBJ1-2; CDR3nt: TGTGCCAGCACCGCCGTTCCTAATGGCTACACCTTC; CDR3aa: CASTAVPNGYTF
len: 11; v_gene: TRBV28; d_gene: NA; abundance: NA; j_gene: TRBJ2-7; CDR3nt: TGTGCCAGCAGTGTGGGGCGGGAGCAGTACTTC; CDR3aa: CASSVGREQYF
len: 15; v_gene: TRBV5-6; d_gene: TRBD1; abundance: NA; j_gene: TRBJ2-2; CDR3nt: TGTGCCAGCAGCCTTGGGACAGGGGGGACCGGGGAGCTGTTTTTT; CDR3aa: CASSLGTGGTGELFF
len: 13; v_gene: TRBV25-1; d_gene: NA; abundance: NA; j_gene: TRBJ1-1; CDR3nt: TGTGCCAGCAGTGAATTCCGGTACACTGAAGCTTTCTTT; CDR3aa: CASSEFRYTEAFF
len: 14; v_gene: TRBV4-1; d_gene: NA; abundance: few; j_gene: TRBJ1-2; CDR3nt: TGCGCCAGCAGCCAAGGCGGTACTAACTATGGCTACACCTTC; CDR3aa: CASSQGGTNYGYTF
len: 15; v_gene: TRBV9; d_gene: NA; abundance: NA; j_gene: TRBJ2-3; CDR3nt: TGTGCCAGCAGTACTACCGGTCAGGAGGGGGATACGCAGTATTTT; CDR3aa: CASSTTGQEGDTQYF
len: 14; v_gene: TRBV11-2; d_gene: NA; abundance: NA; j_gene: TRBJ1-3; CDR3nt: TGTGCCAGCAGCAAGCCATATTCTGGAAACACCATATATTTT; CDR3aa: CASSKPYSGNTIYF
len: 18; v_gene: TRBV4-2; d_gene: NA; abundance: NA; j_gene: TRBJ2-3; CDR3nt: TGTGCCAGCAGCCAAGGGTTAAGGGCCGGAAGTCAGGGGGATACGCAGTATTTT; CDR3aa: CASSQGLRAGSQGDTQYF
len: 15; v_gene: TRBV28; d_gene: TRBD1; abundance: NA; j_gene: TRBJ1-4; CDR3nt: TGTGCCAGCATGGTGACAGGGGGCACTAATGAAAAACTGTTTTTT; CDR3aa: CASMVTGGTNEKLFF
len: 14; v_gene: TRBV7-2; d_gene: NA; abundance: NA; j_gene: TRBJ1-1; CDR3nt: TGTGCCAGCAGCACCGGACACATGAACACTGAAGCTTTCTTT; CDR3aa: CASSTGHMNTEAFF
len: 16; v_gene: TRBV6-5; d_gene: TRBD2; abundance: NA; j_gene: TRBJ2-5; CDR3nt: TGTGCCAGCAGTTACTCGATGACTAGCGGTTACGAGACCCAGTACTTC; CDR3aa: CASSYSMTSGYETQYF
len: 14; v_gene: TRBV19; d_gene: TRBD1; abundance: NA; j_gene: TRBJ2-5; CDR3nt: TGTGCCAGTAGTATAGGTCAGGGGGTAGAGACCCAGTACTTC; CDR3aa: CASSIGQGVETQYF
len: 15; v_gene: TRBV15; d_gene: NA; abundance: NA; j_gene: TRBJ1-4; CDR3nt: TGTGCCACCAGCAGCACAACAGGGCTAGGTGAAAAACTGTTTTTT; CDR3aa: CATSSTTGLGEKLFF
len: 15; v_gene: TRBV4-2; d_gene: NA; abundance: NA; j_gene: TRBJ1-4; CDR3nt: TGTGCCAGCAGCCAGGCCCGGTCAGGGCATCAAAAACTGTTTTTT; CDR3aa: CASSQARSGHQKLFF
len: 16; v_gene: TRBV4-3; d_gene: TRBD2; abundance: NA; j_gene: TRBJ2-2; CDR3nt: TGCGCCAGCAGCCAACGCTTCCCGGGGGGGCTCGGGGAGCTGTTTTTT; CDR3aa: CASSQRFPGGLGELFF
len: 16; v_gene: TRBV18; d_gene: TRBD1; abundance: NA; j_gene: TRBJ1-1; CDR3nt: TGTGCCAGCTCACCAGACCTGAAGACAGGGGGCACTGAAGCTTTCTTT; CDR3aa: CASSPDLKTGGTEAFF
len: 14; v_gene: TRBV2; d_gene: TRBD1; abundance: once; j_gene: TRBJ2-1; CDR3nt: TGTGCCAGCAGTCCCGGGACAGTACTCAATGAGCAGTTCTTC; CDR3aa: CASSPGTVLNEQFF
len: 11; v_gene: TRBV20-1; d_gene: NA; abundance: NA; j_gene: TRBJ1-4; CDR3nt: TGCAGTGCTAGACAGGGAGGAAAACTGTTTTTT; CDR3aa: CSARQGGKLFF
len: 16; v_gene: TRBV7-9; d_gene: NA; abundance: NA; j_gene: TRBJ1-6; CDR3nt: TGTGCCAGCAGCTTAGCGTTGGGGCAGGGAAATTCACCCCTCCACTTT; CDR3aa: CASSLALGQGNSPLHF
len: 12; v_gene: TRBV27; d_gene: NA; abundance: NA; j_gene: TRBJ1-2; CDR3nt: TGTGCCAGCAGTTTGACAGTTGATGGCTACACCTTC; CDR3aa: CASSLTVDGYTF
len: 16; v_gene: TRBV7-8; d_gene: NA; abundance: NA; j_gene: TRBJ1-5; CDR3nt: TGTGCCAGCAGCTTTGGGGCAGCTTATAGCAATCAGCCCCAGCATTTT; CDR3aa: CASSFGAAYSNQPQHF
len: 17; v_gene: TRBV4-3; d_gene: TRBD1; abundance: NA; j_gene: TRBJ1-3; CDR3nt: TGCGCCAGCAGCCAAGTGACAGGGCTATTCTCTGGAAACACCATATATTTT; CDR3aa: CASSQVTGLFSGNTIYF
len: 15; v_gene: TRBV6-5; d_gene: TRBD2; abundance: many; j_gene: TRBJ2-2; CDR3nt: TGTGCCAGCAGCCTGACTAGCGGGAGGGCCGGGGAGCTGTTTTTT; CDR3aa: CASSLTSGRAGELFF
len: 18; v_gene: TRBV4-2; d_gene: TRBD2; abundance: NA; j_gene: TRBJ2-3; CDR3nt: TGTGCCAGCAGCCAAGACCCTCGAGCGGGGGAAAAGGTAGATACGCAGTATTTT; CDR3aa: CASSQDPRAGEKVDTQYF
len: 14; v_gene: TRBV7-2; d_gene: NA; abundance: NA; j_gene: TRBJ2-1; CDR3nt: TGTGCCAGCAGCTTGAGCGGGTGGGGGAATGAGCAGTTCTTC; CDR3aa: CASSLSGWGNEQFF
len: 12; v_gene: TRBV7-9; d_gene: NA; abundance: NA; j_gene: TRBJ2-7; CDR3nt: TGTGCCAGCAGCTCACTAAACTACGAGCAGTACTTC; CDR3aa: CASSSLNYEQYF
len: 16; v_gene: TRBV19; d_gene: NA; abundance: NA; j_gene: TRBJ2-2; CDR3nt: TGTGCCAGTAGTATGTTTGGGGACATTAACACCGGGGAGCTGTTTTTT; CDR3aa: CASSMFGDINTGELFF
len: 15; v_gene: TRBV19; d_gene: TRBD1; abundance: NA; j_gene: TRBJ2-5; CDR3nt: TGTGCCAGTAGTGTGGACAGGGAACGGGTAGAGACCCAGTACTTC; CDR3aa: CASSVDRERVETQYF
len: 14; v_gene: TRBV6-5; d_gene: NA; abundance: NA; j_gene: TRBJ2-2; CDR3nt: TGTGCCAGCAGGGAGGACAGTAGGGGCGGGGAGCTGTTTTTT; CDR3aa: CASREDSRGGELFF
len: 14; v_gene: TRBV10-3; d_gene: NA; abundance: NA; j_gene: TRBJ2-1; CDR3nt: TGTGCCATCAGTGACGGCGGTACGGGAGAGGAGCAGTTCTTC; CDR3aa: CAISDGGTGEEQFF
len: 15; v_gene: TRBV18; d_gene: NA; abundance: NA; j_gene: TRBJ1-1; CDR3nt: TGTGCCAGCTCACCACCGCGGGAGGGGGTGACTGAAGCTTTCTTT; CDR3aa: CASSPPREGVTEAFF
len: 14; v_gene: TRBV2; d_gene: TRBD1; abundance: NA; j_gene: TRBJ2-3; CDR3nt: TGTGCCAGCACCCCTCTGGACAGGACAGATACGCAGTATTTT; CDR3aa: CASTPLDRTDTQYF
len: 18; v_gene: TRBV21-1; d_gene: NA; abundance: NA; j_gene: TRBJ1-4; CDR3nt: TGTGCCAGCACCCGCACCTCGAACGGACAGGGTGCTAATGAAAAACTGTTTTTT; CDR3aa: CASTRTSNGQGANEKLFF
len: 13; v_gene: TRBV12-5; d_gene: NA; abundance: NA; j_gene: TRBJ1-4; CDR3nt: TGTGCTAGTGGTCCCGAGGGCCGCGAAAAACTGTTTTTT; CDR3aa: CASGPEGREKLFF